What follows are 12 T cell receptor beta chains derived from one specimen sequenced in a study of blood T cell repertoires in COVID-19. The repertoire was sequenced with immunoSEQ multiplex PCR; TCRdb's copy has only in-frame clones and lacks some. This sample has 50,000 to 75,000 clones, with around 77% found just once. Material: peripheral blood. The receptors were gathered from an elderly man with active or convalescent COVID-19.

The chain is built from TRBV5-1 and TRBJ1-2; 9 bases are shared with TRBD1. Germline V gene sequence: CDR1 SGHRS, CDR2 YFSETQ. Germline trimming cut 4 bases from V and 7 bases from J; bases unmatched to any gene: 2. The CDR3 is 12 residues long. CDR3 coding DNA: TGCGCCAGCAGCCCGGGACAGGGTGGCTACACCTTC. Its translation is CASSPGQGGYTF.

The chain links TRBV7-9 to TRBJ1-2; 9 bases agree with TRBD1. CDR1 and CDR2 from the germline V gene are SEHNR and FQNEAQ (reference sequence). CDR3 size: 14 residues. V shed 5 bases, J shed 6 bases, and the junction held 7 bases outside the gene matches. CDR3 in amino acids: CASSMGQGRDGYTF. DNA for the CDR3: TGTGCCAGCAGCATGGGACAGGGTAGGGATGGCTACACCTTC. Full variable domain (outside the CDR3, taken from reference TRBV7-9 and TRBJ1-2): DTGVSQNPRHKITKRGQNVTFRCDPISEHNRLYWYRQTLGQGPEFLTYFQNEAQLEKSRLLSDRFSAERPKGSFSTLEIQRTEQGDSAMYLCASSMGQGRDGYTFGSGTRLTVV.

The chain is built from TRBV15 and TRBJ2-1, with 9 bases fitting TRBD1. This CDR3 spans 14 amino acids. The trim removed 5 bases at V and 3 bases at J, leaving 2 bases unmatched. Per the germline V gene, CDR1 is LNHNV and CDR2 is YYDKDF (reference sequence). This chain's CDR3 is CATSGQGIYNEQFF. The CDR3 DNA sequence: TGTGCCACCAGCGGACAGGGGATCTACAATGAGCAGTTCTTC.

This sequence joins TRBV7-9 and TRBJ2-3, with a possible D match to TRBD2 (6 bases). CDR3 size: 16 residues. CDR1 is SEHNR and CDR2 is FQNEAQ in the germline V gene (reference sequence). With 5 bases removed from V and 2 bases from J, the gap between germline ends came to 17 bases. As DNA, the CDR3 is TGTGCCAGCAGCGGGAGTAGTGGGGGGATCACAGATACGCAGTATTTT. It specifies CASSGSSGGITDTQYF.

This chain connects TRBV19 to TRBJ1-2; 7 bases are shared with TRBD1. V trimming: 4 bases; J trimming: 4 bases; junction bases outside the gene matches: 9. Per germline, CDR1 LNHDA and CDR2 SQIVND (reference sequence). The CDR3 spans 15 residues. CDR3 sequence: CASSTLPTGSYGYTF. Here the CDR3 DNA reads TGTGCCAGTAGTACCCTCCCGACAGGGTCCTATGGCTACACCTTC.

V is TRBV5-1 and J is TRBJ1-1; perhaps TRBD1 as D (5 bases). The V end was cut by 4 bases, the J end by 5 bases, with 9 bases between. This CDR3 has 12 residues. Germline CDR1 SGHRS, CDR2 YFSETQ. The CDR3 protein is CASSPGWTEAFF. In DNA form, the CDR3 reads TGCGCCAGCAGCCCAGGGTGGACTGAAGCTTTCTTT.

The chain is built from TRBV5-4 and TRBJ2-1; 11 bases are a match to TRBD2. This CDR3 contains 16 residues. The germline gives CDR1 SGHNT, CDR2 YYREEE (reference sequence). The V gene end was trimmed by 5 bases and the J gene end by 6 bases; junction bases not matched to a gene: 10. CDR3 sequence: CASSPALAGGPNEQFF. CDR3 DNA: TGTGCCAGCAGTCCGGCTCTAGCGGGAGGCCCCAATGAGCAGTTCTTC.

The chain combines TRBV28 with TRBJ2-1; 13 bases match TRBD2. J lost 10 bases, V lost 1 base, and 7 bases had no gene match. The CDR3 runs to 16 residues. Germline values: CDR1 MDHEN, CDR2 SYDVKM. The CDR3 DNA is TGTGCCAGCAGTTTATCTGGACTAGCGGGAGTTCAGGAGCAGTTCTTC. Encoded protein: CASSLSGLAGVQEQFF.

The rearrangement joins TRBV19 to TRBJ1-5, with D hard to call. CDR1 LNHDA and CDR2 SQIVND come from the germline V gene (reference sequence). The CDR3 is 14 residues long. Trimming cost V 2 bases and J 2 bases, with 7 bases left between them. The CDR3 is CASSITEGNQPQHF. CDR3 DNA: TGTGCCAGTAGTATAACCGAGGGCAATCAGCCCCAGCATTTT. Drawing the rest from reference TRBV19 and TRBJ1-5, the complete variable domain is DGGITQSPKYLFRKEGQNVTLSCEQNLNHDAMYWYRQDPGQGLRLIYYSQIVNDFQKGDIAEGYSVSREKKESFPLTVTSAQKNPTAFYLCASSITEGNQPQHFGDGTRLSIL.

In its sample, this clone was seen a few times. The chain carries TRBV30 and TRBJ1-5; 9 bases fit TRBD1. Looked up from germline, CDR1 is GTSNPN and CDR2 is SVGIG (reference sequence). V was clipped by 2 bases and J by 5 bases; unmatched bases: 1. This CDR3 has 13 amino acids. The CDR3 here is CAWSTGGDQPQHF. DNA of the CDR3: TGTGCCTGGAGTACAGGGGGCGATCAGCCCCAGCATTTT.

This chain links TRBV9 with TRBJ1-3; 10 bases fit TRBD1. The CDR3 spans 16 residues. The germline V gene has CDR1 SGDLS and CDR2 YYNGEE. V shed 1 base and J 2 bases; nucleotides not matched to a gene: 3. The CDR3: CASSVKGTGAGNTIYF. CDR3 DNA sequence: TGTGCCAGCAGCGTAAAAGGGACAGGGGCTGGAAACACCATATATTTT.

This clone was detected only once. This chain links TRBV24-1 with TRBJ2-7; 7 nucleotides align to TRBD1. The CDR3 contains 14 residues. CDR1 is KGHDR and CDR2 is SFDVKD in the germline V gene. V lost 3 bases and J lost 4; bases outside the gene matches: 5. The DNA of the CDR3 is TGTGCCACCAGTGATGTAACAGGGGCTTACGAGCAGTACTTC. Its protein product is CATSDVTGAYEQYF.